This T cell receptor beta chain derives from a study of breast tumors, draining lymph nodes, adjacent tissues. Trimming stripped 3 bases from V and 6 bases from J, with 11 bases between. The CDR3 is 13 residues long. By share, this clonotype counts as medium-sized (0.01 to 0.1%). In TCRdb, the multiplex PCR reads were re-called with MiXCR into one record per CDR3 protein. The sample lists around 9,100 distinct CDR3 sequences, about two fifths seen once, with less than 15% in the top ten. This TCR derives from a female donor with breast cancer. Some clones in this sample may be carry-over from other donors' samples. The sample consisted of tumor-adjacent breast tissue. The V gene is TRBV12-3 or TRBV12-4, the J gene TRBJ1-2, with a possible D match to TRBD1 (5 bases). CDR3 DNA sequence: TGTGCCAGCAGTTTGGAGGGGATCGATGGCTACACCTTC. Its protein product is CASSLEGIDGYTF.